This T cell receptor beta chain comes out of a study of CD8 T cells in ankylosing spondylitis. This clonotype turned up a few times. Its antigen is not identified. Points from the study as a whole: Some motif variants were previously reported in reactive arthritis synovial fluid and blood. Roughly 8 highly homologous variants made up a TCR beta motif, and this motif appeared characteristic of ankylosing spondylitis blood.

Scientists made TCR beta libraries using quantitative 5'-RACE with molecular barcodes. TCRdb reanalysed the 5' RACE reads using MiXCR and keeps one entry per CDR3 protein. The sample gives around 130,000 distinct CDR3 sequences, approximately 17% of which show up once; 30% to 35% is in the top ten. The germline V and J ends were trimmed by 0 bases and 8 bases, with 7 bases remaining between them. CDR3 size: 11 residues. Germline lookup yields CDR1 GTSNPN and CDR2 SVGIG (reference sequence). This chain uses TRBV30 with TRBJ1-2; no reliable D call. The origin of this receptor is a male donor with ankylosing spondylitis. Input material: blood, either unsorted or a sorted T cell fraction (not recorded which). CDR3 nucleotide sequence: TGTGCCTGGAGTGTCCCAAGGGGCTACACCTTC. This codes for CAWSVPRGYTF.